This T cell receptor beta chain came from a study of spatial heterogeneity in lung cancer. Study details: Within raw reads, each unique TCR and UMI combination appeared on average more than ten times. Study observations and caveats: Among blood samples, ubiquitous expanded tumor TCRs appeared more at resection than at follow-up.

Noted time point: sample taken at primary tumor resection. The authors sequenced whole RNA from tumor, nontumor lung or frozen PBMC without sorting. Donation came from approximately 69 patients with untreated early-stage non-small cell lung cancer. The germline CDR1 and CDR2 sequences are DFQATT and SNEGSKA (reference sequence). Trimming cost V 1 base and J 5 bases, with 11 bases left between them. This CDR3 has 14 amino acids. In its sample, this clonotype was seen a few times. Its antigen is unknown. In the library, each TCR cDNA molecule bore its own unique molecular identifier. One entry per CDR3 protein results from TCRdb running MiXCR on the 5' RACE reads. The sample lists around 87,000 distinct CDR3 sequences; approximately 12% were seen once.

The source was PBMCs, collected at surgery. The source is a male donor with early-stage non-small cell lung cancer. The chain recombines TRBV20-1 with TRBJ2-2, with D perhaps TRBD2 (5 bases). CDR3 DNA sequence: TGCAGTGCTAGAGGTGGTCGGGGAACCGGGGAGCTGTTTTTT. Amino acids: CSARGGRGTGELFF.